The present T cell receptor (beta chain) was sequenced within a study of blood T cell repertoires in COVID-19. This clone was picked up one time. The method was immunoSEQ multiplex PCR; TCRdb's version includes in-frame clones alone and lacks a portion of them. The sample holds 200,000 or so clones, roughly 88% seen once. Sequencing was performed on peripheral blood. The TCR comes from a man aged 40-55 years who had recovered from COVID-19.

The DNA for the CDR3 is TGTGCCAGCAGTTCCCGGAAAGGACTAGCCCAAGAGACCCAGTACTTC. Amino acid sequence: CASSSRKGLAQETQYF. The chain couples TRBV6-2 or TRBV6-3 to TRBJ2-5, with TRBD2 matching over 8 bases. CDR3 length: 16 residues. V was pared by 4 bases and J by 1 base, with 8 bases of the junction left unmatched. Germline V gives CDR1 MNHEY, CDR2 SVGEGT.